Shown below are 11 T cell receptor beta chains from a single sample sequenced in a study of T-cell memory formation after mild COVID-19. TCRdb re-derived calls from the 5' RACE reads in MiXCR, one entry per CDR3 protein. Of 380,000 or so distinct CDR3 sequences listed, roughly 15% were seen once; the top ten hold about a fifth. The sequencing input was PBMCs or a T cell subset sorted from them (not recorded which). The receptors come from a man younger than 35 who had mild COVID-19 (a few samples of this study predate the infection). Cell type and time point are not known.

This rearrangement joins TRBV12-3 or TRBV12-4 to TRBJ1-1; TRBD1 might be the D (6 bases). This CDR3 is built from 14 residues. The V gene lost 2 bases and the J gene lost 10 bases, with 17 bases spanning the gap. CDR3 sequence: CASSLRGGAGGAFF. Here the CDR3 DNA reads TGTGCCAGCAGTTTAAGGGGGGGCGCGGGAGGAGCTTTCTTT.

The chain links TRBV20-1 to TRBJ2-5; D is possibly TRBD2 (6 bases). The germline V gene has CDR1 DFQATT and CDR2 SNEGSKA (reference sequence). This CDR3 is built from 13 residues. Trimming removed 5 bases from V and 0 bases from J, with 10 bases in between. The CDR3 here is CSAQGGNQETQYF. As DNA, the CDR3 is TGCAGTGCTCAGGGCGGGAACCAAGAGACCCAGTACTTC.

This clonotype has only a few counts. The chain uses TRBV5-6 and TRBJ1-5; D gene ambiguous. The germline V gene encodes CDR1 SGHDT and CDR2 YYEEEE. There are 13 residues in the CDR3. Trimming left V 4 bases short and J 6 bases short, with 11 bases between. CDR3 DNA sequence: TGTGCCAGCAGCGCCGAAGGCGGTCAGCCCCAGCATTTT. Its protein product is CASSAEGGQPQHF.

The chain recombines TRBV5-1 with TRBJ1-2, with D maybe TRBD1 (5 bases). This CDR3 region has 15 residues. Between the trimmed V and J ends, which lost 0 bases and 8 bases, there was a span of 17 bases. Germline lookup yields CDR1 SGHRS and CDR2 YFSETQ. CDR3 nucleotides: TGCGCCAGCAGCTTGGGTCAGGGAACCAGGCGGGGCTACACCTTC. Its protein product is CASSLGQGTRRGYTF.

CDR3 DNA sequence: TGCGCCAGCAAGGGGGGCGGGGCACAGGGGAGTTGGAACACCGGGGAGCTGTTTTTT. It codes for CASKGGGAQGSWNTGELFF. The chain uses TRBV4-1 and TRBJ2-2, with D perhaps matching TRBD1 (7 bases). The CDR3 length is 19 residues. Germline V gene data show CDR1 as MGHRA and CDR2 as YSYEKL. With 7 bases removed from V and 1 base from J, the gap between germline ends came to 25 bases.

The rearrangement links TRBV12-3 or TRBV12-4 to TRBJ1-2, with a weak D call TRBD1 (6 bases). The CDR3 sequence is 14 residues long. The germline V and J ends were trimmed by 5 bases and 4 bases, with 14 bases remaining between them. The CDR3 spells CASSTLGQIYGYTF. CDR3 DNA sequence: TGTGCCAGCAGTACACTAGGACAGATCTATGGCTACACCTTC.

In this sample, this clonotype turned up a few times. The chain links TRBV7-2 to TRBJ1-5; possible D gene TRBD1, 6 bases. This CDR3 region has 14 residues. From germline, CDR1 is SGHTA and CDR2 FQGNSA. The V end was cut by 5 bases, the J end by 2 bases, with 10 bases between. CDR3 DNA sequence: TGTGCCAGCAGCACCCGACAGGGCAATCAGCCCCAGCATTTT. Translated, it gives CASSTRQGNQPQHF.

This chain uses TRBV7-2 with TRBJ1-1; TRBD1 is a possible D gene (5 bases). Trimming took 0 bases from V and 7 from J, leaving 12 bases between them. Germline lookup yields CDR1 SGHTA and CDR2 FQGNSA. The CDR3 length is 14 residues. The CDR3 spells CASSLAYDRGEAFF. In DNA form, the CDR3 reads TGTGCCAGCAGCTTAGCGTATGATAGGGGTGAAGCTTTCTTT.

This chain links TRBV12-3 or TRBV12-4 with TRBJ2-5; 10 nucleotides match TRBD2. The CDR3 consists of 15 residues. V was clipped by 7 bases and J by 7 bases; unmatched bases: 12. The DNA of the CDR3 is TGTGCCAGCACCTACCAGCGGGGGGGCTGGGGGACCCAGTACTTC. Translation gives CASTYQRGGWGTQYF.

This clonotype has a count of ten or more. This chain connects TRBV7-2 to TRBJ1-4; D possibly corresponds to TRBD1 (5 bases). The V gene's germline CDR1 is SGHTA and CDR2 FQGNSA. The CDR3 is 15 residues long. V was shortened by 1 base and J by 7 bases, with 13 bases between the two germline ends. The CDR3 bases are TGTGCCAGCAGCTTAGGCGGGATGAGGGGTGAAAAACTGTTTTTT. This sequence encodes CASSLGGMRGEKLFF.

V gene TRBV29-1 combines with J gene TRBJ2-7, with D maybe TRBD2 (5 bases). This CDR3 has 11 residues. V lost 6 bases, J lost 6 bases, and 12 bases lay in between. CDR1 is SQVTM, CDR2 ANQGSEA, per germline. CDR3 in amino acids: CSVKRVSEQYF. DNA for the CDR3: TGCAGCGTGAAGAGGGTTTCCGAGCAGTACTTC.